This TCR beta chain was identified during a study of beta chain features in type 1 diabetes. Germline lookup yields CDR1 MNHEY and CDR2 SVGAGI. CDR3 size: 11 residues. V dropped 5 bases and J dropped 6 bases, with 7 bases sitting between them. This clone was picked up a small number of times. What it binds is unknown. Expressed TCRB transcripts were sequenced after all isolated RNA was converted to cDNA. Average reads for naive, central memory and regulatory T cell samples were about 4 million. Libraries were prepared by immunoSEQ multiplex PCR; TCRdb keeps only in-frame clonotypes and omits some of them. The sample lists 250,000 to 300,000 clones; about 8% were seen once. Every sorted population was more than 98% pure. Broader study findings: The study found moderately but significantly shorter TCRB CDR3s in all four CD4+ subsets of Type 1 diabetes patients. Diminished insertions and augmented deletions at VDJ junctions characterized type 1 diabetes patients.

Material: central memory CD4+ T cells from blood. The chain has TRBV6-5 and TRBJ1-2; TRBD1 is a possible D gene (5 bases). This receptor was taken from a woman under 30 in good health. The CDR3 DNA sequence: TGTGCCAGCAGTGGGGGAAATGGCTACACCTTC. Residues: CASSGGNGYTF.